The 3 T cell receptor beta chains reported below all come from one sample, sequenced in a study of blood T cell repertoires in COVID-19. Produced via immunoSEQ multiplex PCR; TCRdb's table is partial and in-frame only. Here the sample spans roughly 87,000 clones, roughly 87% being singletons. The sample taken for sequencing was peripheral blood. These receptors were taken from a woman aged 80 or over with active COVID-19.

This sequence joins TRBV7-9 and TRBJ2-1; D ambiguous. V was cut by 5 bases and J by 4 bases, with 12 bases left in between. The CDR3 is 14 amino acids. CDR1 SEHNR and CDR2 FQNEAQ come from the germline V gene (reference sequence). The CDR3 is CASSLLLSYNEQFF. DNA of the CDR3: TGTGCCAGCAGCCTATTATTATCGTACAATGAGCAGTTCTTC.

The V gene is TRBV19, the J gene TRBJ1-2; 10 bases agree with TRBD1. J lost 3 bases, V lost 5 bases, and 9 bases had no gene match. The germline V gene encodes CDR1 LNHDA and CDR2 SQIVND (reference sequence). This CDR3 region has 16 residues. CDR3 loop: CASSPTGQGGYYGYTF. CDR3 DNA sequence: TGTGCCAGTAGTCCTACAGGACAGGGGGGCTACTATGGCTACACCTTC.

The V and J genes are TRBV7-9 and TRBJ2-5; D is perhaps TRBD2 (6 bases). Trimming cost V 5 bases and J 5 bases, with 12 bases left between them. CDR3 length: 13 amino acids. Germline CDR1 is SEHNR and CDR2 is FQNEAQ (reference sequence). The CDR3 region has the DNA TGTGCCAGCAGCCCTATGGGGAGGGAGACCCAGTACTTC. Translated, it gives CASSPMGRETQYF.